Listed below are T cell receptor beta chains from one sample, sequenced in a study of CD8+ T cells in alopecia areata. Clones were read by immunoSEQ multiplex PCR, and TCRdb kept only the in-frame ones, dropping some. The repertoire holds about 180,000 clones, with about 48% as singletons. Sequenced material: CD8+ T cells sorted from blood, taken at week 24, from a patient treated with tofacitinib. These receptors were obtained from a human donor with alopecia areata. Each CDR3 is given with its conserved first and last residue. D genes are given only for firm matches. Clone size is not always given. Where it is, it says once, few, many or a class for expanded clones.

J: TRBJ1-1; V: TRBV19; D: .; size: .; CDR3: CASSIAAGTEAFF; DNA: TGTGCCAGTAGTATAGCGGCAGGCACTGAAGCTTTCTTT
J: TRBJ1-6; V: TRBV28; D: .; size: .; CDR3: CASSLAGTGSPLHF; DNA: TGTGCCAGCAGTTTGGCAGGGACTGGGTCACCCCTCCACTTT
J: TRBJ2-2; V: TRBV5-1; D: .; size: .; CDR3: CASSLAGGGNRDTGELFF; DNA: TGCGCCAGCAGCTTGGCGGGTGGCGGAAACCGCGACACCGGGGAGCTGTTTTTT
J: TRBJ1-5; V: TRBV4-3; D: .; size: .; CDR3: CASSQIQGSNQPQHF; DNA: TGCGCCAGCAGCCAAATCCAGGGTAGCAATCAGCCCCAGCATTTT
J: TRBJ1-1; V: TRBV4-3; D: .; size: .; CDR3: CASSQDQGMNTEAFF; DNA: TGCGCCAGCAGCCAAGACCAGGGAATGAACACTGAAGCTTTCTTT
J: TRBJ1-1; V: TRBV30; D: .; size: few; CDR3: CAWSVSPGTEAFF; DNA: TGTGCCTGGAGTGTATCTCCTGGTACTGAAGCTTTCTTT
J: TRBJ2-7; V: TRBV7-7; D: TRBD1; size: once; CDR3: CASSTRTGNEQYF; DNA: TGTGCCAGCAGCACCAGGACAGGGAACGAGCAGTACTTC
J: TRBJ1-1; V: TRBV29-1; D: .; size: .; CDR3: CSALDRSGNTEAFF; DNA: TGCAGCGCTTTAGATAGGTCTGGGAACACTGAAGCTTTCTTT
J: TRBJ1-1; V: TRBV30; D: TRBD1; size: .; CDR3: CAWSGTLTGNEAFF; DNA: TGTGCCTGGAGCGGAACCCTGACAGGGAACGAAGCTTTCTTT
J: TRBJ2-1; V: TRBV4-3; D: TRBD1; size: few; CDR3: CASSQLYSDRGSNEQFF; DNA: TGCGCCAGCAGCCAACTATATTCGGACAGGGGAAGCAATGAGCAGTTCTTC
J: TRBJ2-3; V: TRBV4-3; D: .; size: .; CDR3: CASSQERTGTDTQYF; DNA: TGCGCCAGCAGCCAAGAACGAACAGGGACGGATACGCAGTATTTT
J: TRBJ1-5; V: TRBV19; D: .; size: .; CDR3: CASSVLGGKQPQHF; DNA: TGTGCCAGTAGCGTCCTCGGAGGGAAACAGCCCCAGCATTTT
J: TRBJ1-1; V: TRBV25-1; D: .; size: .; CDR3: CASSDRLSEAFF; DNA: TGTGCCAGCAGTGACCGACTCAGTGAAGCTTTCTTT
J: TRBJ1-1; V: TRBV27; D: .; size: few; CDR3: CASSTGGTEAFF; DNA: TGTGCCAGCAGTACAGGAGGCACTGAAGCTTTCTTT
J: TRBJ2-1; V: TRBV27; D: TRBD2; size: .; CDR3: CASSLFPSGGNNEQFF; DNA: TGTGCCAGCAGTTTATTCCCTAGCGGGGGGAACAATGAGCAGTTCTTC
J: TRBJ1-1; V: TRBV30; D: .; size: .; CDR3: CAWSVGRGYTEAFF; DNA: TGTGCCTGGAGTGTTGGAAGGGGGTACACTGAAGCTTTCTTT
J: TRBJ1-2; V: TRBV9; D: .; size: .; CDR3: CASSVATGPNYGYTF; DNA: TGTGCCAGCAGCGTCGCGACGGGTCCTAACTATGGCTACACCTTC
J: TRBJ1-6; V: TRBV2; D: TRBD1; size: few; CDR3: CASSGGTDILNSPLHF; DNA: TGTGCCAGCAGTGGAGGGACAGATATATTGAATTCACCCCTCCACTTT
J: TRBJ2-1; V: TRBV12-5; D: TRBD1; size: .; CDR3: CASGLVQGTSSYNEQFF; DNA: TGTGCTAGTGGTTTGGTACAGGGGACGAGCTCCTACAATGAGCAGTTCTTC
J: TRBJ2-5; V: TRBV27; D: .; size: .; CDR3: CASSLGARTGTAGQYF; DNA: TGTGCCAGCAGTTTAGGGGCCCGGACGGGGACGGCGGGCCAGTACTTC
J: TRBJ2-7; V: TRBV30; D: TRBD2; size: .; CDR3: CAWSGTYSGEQYF; DNA: TGTGCCTGGAGTGGGACCTATAGCGGGGAGCAGTACTTC
J: TRBJ1-1; V: TRBV29-1; D: .; size: .; CDR3: CSAVADTEAFF; DNA: TGCAGCGCTGTAGCGGACACTGAAGCTTTCTTT
J: TRBJ2-1; V: TRBV7-9; D: .; size: few; CDR3: CASRRDTGYDEGNRNEQFF; DNA: TGTGCCAGCAGGCGGGACACCGGATACGACGAGGGGAACAGGAATGAGCAGTTCTTC
J: TRBJ2-3; V: TRBV6-5; D: TRBD1; size: .; CDR3: CASHPGTGDTDTQYF; DNA: TGTGCCAGCCACCCCGGGACAGGGGACACAGATACGCAGTATTTT
J: TRBJ1-2; V: TRBV29-1; D: .; size: few; CDR3: CSAPGHPYGYTF; DNA: TGCAGCGCCCCTGGACATCCCTATGGCTACACCTTC
J: TRBJ1-2; V: TRBV29-1; D: TRBD1; size: few; CDR3: CSVEDRTGVDGYTF; DNA: TGCAGCGTTGAAGACCGGACAGGTGTTGATGGCTACACCTTC
J: TRBJ2-5; V: TRBV7-2; D: TRBD1; size: .; CDR3: CASSLGPFRGTGRGETQYF; DNA: TGTGCCAGCAGCTTAGGGCCCTTTCGAGGGACAGGGCGGGGGGAGACCCAGTACTTC
J: TRBJ2-1; V: TRBV25-1; D: .; size: few; CDR3: CASSGPDSATYNEQFF; DNA: TGTGCCAGCAGTGGACCCGACAGCGCGACATACAATGAGCAGTTCTTC
J: TRBJ1-1; V: TRBV4-3; D: .; size: once; CDR3: CASSSGGGNTEAFF; DNA: TGCGCCAGCAGCTCGGGTGGGGGGAACACTGAAGCTTTCTTT
J: TRBJ2-7; V: TRBV5-1; D: .; size: few; CDR3: CASSLAGASSYEQYF; DNA: TGCGCCAGCAGCTTGGCCGGTGCTAGCTCCTACGAGCAGTACTTC
J: TRBJ1-2; V: TRBV15; D: TRBD1; size: few; CDR3: CATSSDTGVQGYTF; DNA: TGTGCCACCAGCAGTGATACAGGGGTACAAGGCTACACCTTC
J: TRBJ1-2; V: TRBV7-2; D: .; size: .; CDR3: CASSFGLEGVSGYTF; DNA: TGTGCCAGCAGCTTTGGTTTAGAGGGGGTCAGTGGCTACACCTTC
J: TRBJ2-5; V: TRBV7-8; D: .; size: few; CDR3: CASTQEMSWETQYF; DNA: TGTGCCAGCACCCAGGAAATGTCCTGGGAGACCCAGTACTTC
J: TRBJ2-1; V: TRBV7-8; D: .; size: .; CDR3: CASSLGEEPQFF; DNA: TGTGCCAGCAGCCTCGGGGAGGAGCCGCAGTTCTTC
J: TRBJ2-5; V: TRBV11-2; D: .; size: .; CDR3: CASSSPTALVTQYF; DNA: TGTGCCAGCAGCTCCCCGACAGCGCTTGTGACCCAGTACTTC
J: TRBJ1-1; V: TRBV7-9; D: .; size: .; CDR3: CASSPSMDTEAFF; DNA: TGTGCCAGCAGCCCCAGCATGGACACTGAAGCTTTCTTT
J: TRBJ2-1; V: TRBV6-1; D: .; size: .; CDR3: CASSELGDNEQFF; DNA: TGTGCCAGCAGTGAACTGGGGGACAATGAGCAGTTCTTC
J: TRBJ2-1; V: TRBV4-1; D: TRBD1; size: .; CDR3: CASSHRGGQRNEQFF; DNA: TGCGCCAGCAGCCACCGAGGGGGACAGAGAAATGAGCAGTTCTTC
J: TRBJ2-7; V: TRBV9; D: TRBD1; size: .; CDR3: CASSLGQASHYEQYF; DNA: TGTGCCAGCAGCTTGGGACAGGCAAGCCACTACGAGCAGTACTTC
J: TRBJ2-1; V: TRBV7-2; D: .; size: .; CDR3: CASSFGENNEQFF; DNA: TGTGCCAGCAGCTTCGGGGAGAACAATGAGCAGTTCTTC
J: TRBJ2-7; V: TRBV5-1; D: TRBD1; size: .; CDR3: CASSLTGAHEQYF; DNA: TGCGCCAGCAGCTTGACAGGGGCTCACGAGCAGTACTTC
J: TRBJ1-1; V: TRBV5-4; D: .; size: few; CDR3: CASSLNTEAFF; DNA: TGTGCCAGCAGCCTAAACACTGAAGCTTTCTTT
J: TRBJ1-1; V: TRBV27; D: TRBD1; size: .; CDR3: CASSQKGQGIEAFF; DNA: TGTGCCAGCAGTCAGAAGGGACAGGGGATTGAAGCTTTCTTT
J: TRBJ1-2; V: TRBV30; D: TRBD1; size: .; CDR3: CAWGDRGPYGYTF; DNA: TGTGCCTGGGGCGACAGGGGCCCCTATGGCTACACCTTC
J: TRBJ2-5; V: TRBV29-1; D: .; size: .; CDR3: CSVVETPYWTQYF; DNA: TGCAGCGTTGTAGAGACCCCCTACTGGACCCAGTACTTC
J: TRBJ1-1; V: TRBV5-1; D: .; size: .; CDR3: CASSLGDTTEAFF; DNA: TGCGCCAGCAGCTTGGGGGACACCACTGAAGCTTTCTTT
J: TRBJ2-1; V: TRBV13; D: .; size: .; CDR3: CASSLGGSPYNEQFF; DNA: TGTGCCAGCAGCTTAGGAGGGTCTCCCTACAATGAGCAGTTCTTC
J: TRBJ2-7; V: TRBV9; D: TRBD2; size: .; CDR3: CASSPVERDSYEQYF; DNA: TGTGCCAGCAGCCCCGTGGAGCGGGACTCGTACGAGCAGTACTTC
J: TRBJ2-3; V: TRBV11-2; D: .; size: once; CDR3: CASSGGTSVTQYF; DNA: TGTGCCAGCAGCGGGGGGACTTCGGTTACGCAGTATTTT
J: TRBJ1-4; V: TRBV5-1; D: .; size: few; CDR3: CASSLGQSATNEKLFF; DNA: TGCGCCAGCAGCTTGGGACAGTCCGCAACTAATGAAAAACTGTTTTTT
J: TRBJ2-7; V: TRBV15; D: TRBD1; size: few; CDR3: CATSRDPRTGDYEQYF; DNA: TGTGCCACCAGCAGAGATCCAAGGACAGGGGATTACGAGCAGTACTTC
J: TRBJ2-3; V: TRBV5-1; D: .; size: .; CDR3: CASGAEGSYTDTQYF; DNA: TGCGCCAGCGGGGCAGAGGGATCCTACACAGATACGCAGTATTTT
J: TRBJ2-7; V: TRBV10-2; D: .; size: .; CDR3: CASSETVSEQYF; DNA: TGCGCCAGCAGTGAAACGGTGTCGGAGCAGTACTTC
J: TRBJ1-1; V: TRBV19; D: TRBD1; size: .; CDR3: CASTTEGATEAFF; DNA: TGTGCCAGCACTACCGAGGGGGCCACTGAAGCTTTCTTT
J: TRBJ2-2; V: TRBV7-3; D: .; size: few; CDR3: CASSLDTGELFF; DNA: TGTGCCAGCAGCCTTGACACCGGGGAGCTGTTTTTT
J: TRBJ2-7; V: TRBV5-4; D: .; size: .; CDR3: CASSFEGSSYEQYF; DNA: TGTGCCAGCAGCTTTGAGGGGAGCTCCTACGAGCAGTACTTC
J: TRBJ2-4; V: TRBV4-3; D: TRBD1; size: .; CDR3: CASSQGTGENIQYF; DNA: TGCGCCAGCAGCCAAGGGACAGGGGAAAACATTCAGTACTTC
J: TRBJ1-1; V: TRBV27; D: .; size: once; CDR3: CASSLGSFTEAFF; DNA: TGTGCCAGCAGTTTGGGGTCCTTCACTGAAGCTTTCTTT
J: TRBJ1-4; V: TRBV7-9; D: .; size: few; CDR3: CASSFSEKLFF; DNA: TGTGCCAGCAGCTTTTCTGAAAAACTGTTTTTT